One T cell receptor (beta chain) is described in this entry. This record belongs to a study of CD8+CD57+ T cells in acquired aplastic anemia. Germline assignment: CDR1 LNHNV and CDR2 YYDKDF (reference sequence). This CDR3 region has 11 residues. The germline V and J ends were trimmed by 5 bases and 9 bases, with 11 bases remaining between them. TCR beta VDJ and CDR3 profiles were obtained from a genomic DNA template. TCRdb used MiXCR to reprocess the reads, holding one entry per CDR3 protein. Of approximately 150,000 distinct CDR3 sequences in the sample, 71% were seen once. Patients included in sequencing had previously demonstrated CD8+CD57+ cell expansion by flow cytometry.

V usage is TRBV15 and J usage is TRBJ2-7, with D uncertain. The sequence derives from a human donor with aplastic anemia. The sequencing input was sorted CD4+, CD8+, or CD8+CD57+ T cells (not recorded which) from PBMCs. CDR3 residues: CATSGVSGQYF. The CDR3 DNA reads as TGTGCCACCAGCGGGGTTTCAGGGCAGTACTTC.